These T cell receptor beta chains were read from a single sample in a study of CXCR3-negative and CXCR3-positive naive CD8 T cells. TCRdb reprocessed the 5' RACE reads, with one entry per CDR3 protein and no DNA. The sample table sets out about 63,000 distinct CDR3 sequences. The sample was naive CXCR3+ CD8+ T cells from blood. The source of these receptors is a human donor in good health. Some clones in this sample may be carry-over from other donors' samples. CDR3s include the opening cysteine and the closing phenylalanine or tryptophan. Clone size appears in some rows only: once, few, many, or a class for an expanded clone.

abundance	v_gene	j_gene	CDR3aa
NA	TRBV28	TRBJ1-6	CASPRAREFCNSPLHF
NA	TRBV10-3	TRBJ2-7	CAISESTRGRTTYEQYF
NA	TRBV29-1	TRBJ1-2	CSVREAGGYGYTF
NA	TRBV23-1	TRBJ2-7	CASSQSVPVPVYEQYF
NA	TRBV4-1	TRBJ1-1	CASSPGPQNTEAFF
NA	TRBV7-2	TRBJ2-1	CASSLDPAGVLEQFF
NA	TRBV7-3	TRBJ2-2	CASSPLGGGTGELFF
NA	TRBV15	TRBJ2-5	CATSTNGQGRWETQYF
NA	TRBV3-1	TRBJ2-1	CASSQLTYEQFF
NA	TRBV29-1	TRBJ2-3	CSVEDPSVGVLTDTQYF
medium-sized	TRBV7-7	TRBJ1-2	CASSLVRGQNYGYTF
NA	TRBV29-1	TRBJ2-7	CSVEVRAREQYF
NA	TRBV29-1	TRBJ1-1	CSSGYQGWTEAFF
NA	TRBV27	TRBJ2-3	CASHGGDTDTQYF
NA	TRBV29-1	TRBJ2-1	CSVYGLAGSDQQFF
NA	TRBV20-1	TRBJ2-1	CSARSAELYNEQFF
NA	TRBV15	TRBJ1-5	CATSRDGQPQHF
NA	TRBV15	TRBJ2-2	CATSRGWAGLNTGELFF
NA	TRBV7-2	TRBJ2-5	CASSLVRASVWEETQYF
NA	TRBV29-1	TRBJ2-1	CSVDGGGADNEQFF
NA	TRBV11-2	TRBJ2-3	CASSLEGNPSDTQYF
NA	TRBV12-3/TRBV12-4	TRBJ2-2	CASSLEVNTGELFF
NA	TRBV13	TRBJ2-3	CASSSRTTDTQYF
NA	TRBV4-3	TRBJ2-1	CASSQVMASGARNEQFF
NA	TRBV7-9	TRBJ2-1	CASRLLAGHNEQFF
NA	TRBV29-1	TRBJ2-1	CSVAGDNEQFF
NA	TRBV27	TRBJ2-1	CAISPDYSNEQFF
NA	TRBV11-3	TRBJ2-5	CASSPGFMGTQYF
NA	TRBV27	TRBJ1-2	CASREMGAYTF
NA	TRBV28	TRBJ2-1	CASKTSGNEQFF
NA	TRBV7-7	TRBJ2-7	CASSDGEPYEQYF
NA	TRBV7-9	TRBJ2-5	CASSLVGLETQETQYF
NA	TRBV4-2	TRBJ2-7	CASSQGPASSSYEQYF
NA	TRBV29-1	TRBJ2-1	CSVSPLGVGDEQFF
NA	TRBV4-3	TRBJ2-3	CASSQGATERDTQYF
NA	TRBV20-1	TRBJ2-7	CSARAVGLVTYEQYF
NA	TRBV6-4	TRBJ2-1	CASSATGTSGLNEQFF
NA	TRBV7-2	TRBJ2-1	CASSLLAYNEQFF
NA	TRBV28	TRBJ1-1	CASSLLQSMNTEAFF
NA	TRBV10-1	TRBJ2-1	CASSESRDEQFF
NA	TRBV5-1	TRBJ2-5	CASSLVPVQETQYF
NA	TRBV7-9	TRBJ2-1	CASSQAADGRNEQFF
NA	TRBV28	TRBJ2-1	CASSFGRDNYNEQFF
NA	TRBV28	TRBJ2-1	CASSLDRSEQFF
NA	TRBV5-1	TRBJ1-2	CASSGVSPLDNGYTF
NA	TRBV7-6	TRBJ2-1	CASSPSQGSSYNEQFF
NA	TRBV3-1	TRBJ2-1	CASSQDALAGVSYNEQFF
NA	TRBV4-3	TRBJ1-1	CASSQDLAGTEAFF
NA	TRBV29-1	TRBJ2-7	CSVEDVRDSYEQYF
NA	TRBV12-3/TRBV12-4	TRBJ2-3	CASRVATDTQYF
NA	TRBV11-2	TRBJ1-1	CASSLGPSAEAFF